Presented here are 18 T cell receptor beta chains from one specimen sequenced in a study of shared clonotypes between healthy human individuals. Here immunoSEQ multiplex PCR was the method, and the copy in TCRdb shows in-frame clones only, minus some. The sample gives some 2,000,000 clones, roughly 96% of which show up once; approximately 0.13% is in the top ten. The source material was naive CD4+ T cells sorted from blood. Indicated subset: CD45RA+ positively selected. These receptors were collected from a man younger than 30 in good health.

The chain employs TRBV10-3 and TRBJ2-7; 8 bases are a match to TRBD2. V gave up 10 bases and J gave up 2 bases; unmatched junction bases: 7. The germline V gene has CDR1 ENHRY and CDR2 SYGVKD. The CDR3 runs to 13 residues. CDR3 DNA: TGTGCCACCCGACTAGCGTCAACCTACGAGCAGTACTTC. It specifies CATRLASTYEQYF.

This clone was seen a few times. The same CDR3 arises from other DNA sequences in this sample as well. The CDR3 here is CASSLVGGGNSPLHF. Here the CDR3 DNA reads TGTGCCAGCAGCTTAGTTGGAGGGGGAAACTCACCCCTCCACTTT. This chain links TRBV7-8 with TRBJ1-6; D is perhaps TRBD1 (6 bases). The V gene's germline CDR1 is SGHVS and CDR2 FQNEAQ. Between the trimmed V and J ends, which lost 1 base and 10 bases, there was a span of 14 bases. The CDR3 consists of 15 residues.

This clone has only a few counts. This chain uses TRBV4-1 with TRBJ2-7; 8 nucleotides match TRBD1. The germline gives CDR1 MGHRA, CDR2 YSYEKL. V gave up 1 base and J gave up 2 bases; unmatched junction bases: 4. CDR3 size: 15 residues. CDR3 in DNA: TGCGCCAGCAGCCAAGGGACAGGGAGAACCTACGAGCAGTACTTC. Protein sequence: CASSQGTGRTYEQYF.

This chain links TRBV28 with TRBJ2-1; 7 bases align to TRBD2. Germline V gene data show CDR1 as MDHEN and CDR2 as SYDVKM. V gave up 5 bases and J gave up 1 base; unmatched junction bases: 2. The CDR3 covers 14 residues. For the CDR3, the DNA is TGTGCCAGCAGTCCTAGCGGATCCTACAATGAGCAGTTCTTC. Amino acid sequence: CASSPSGSYNEQFF.

The chain couples TRBV7-2 to TRBJ2-4; D remains unclear. V was clipped by 5 bases and J by 6 bases, with 11 bases between them. CDR3 length equals 13 residues. CDR1 is SGHTA and CDR2 is FQGNSA in the germline V gene. In DNA, the CDR3 is TGTGCCAGCAGCCCTAATCCGGGAAACATTCAGTACTTC. It is translated as CASSPNPGNIQYF.

The CDR3 protein is CASSQDIRGQDEQFF. CDR3 nucleotide sequence: TGTGCCAGCAGCCAAGATATTCGGGGGCAGGATGAGCAGTTCTTC. The V call is TRBV4-2, the J call TRBJ2-1; D may be TRBD1 or TRBD2 (6 bases each). Trimming took off 0 bases at V and 8 bases at J, with 14 bases between the two ends. CDR1 and CDR2 from the germline V gene are LGHNA and YNFKEQ. The CDR3 is made up of 15 amino acids.

The gene calls are TRBV10-1 and TRBJ1-6; no reliable D call. V shed 8 bases and J shed 10 bases, with 18 bases lying between them. CDR3 size: 14 residues. Looked up from germline, CDR1 is WNHNN and CDR2 is SYGVQD (reference sequence). The CDR3 sequence: CASSSAGSESPLHF. The CDR3, as DNA: TGCGCCAGCTCTTCAGCGGGAAGTGAATCACCCCTCCACTTT.

J is TRBJ2-7 and V is TRBV7-2; the D is unclear. CDR1 and CDR2 (germline): SGHTA, FQGNSA. The CDR3 totals 14 residues. V was clipped by 1 base and J by 5 bases, with 12 bases between them. CDR3: CASSLGGALDEQYF. DNA for the CDR3: TGTGCCAGCAGCTTAGGAGGCGCTTTGGACGAGCAGTACTTC.

For this clone: Other DNA sequences from this sample encode an identical CDR3 as well. This chain links TRBV2 with TRBJ1-1; D possibly corresponds to TRBD1 (6 bases). The CDR3 has 13 residues. The germline V and J ends were trimmed by 4 bases and 1 base, with 7 bases remaining between them. Germline V gene data show CDR1 as SNHLY and CDR2 as FYNNEI. The CDR3 DNA follows: TGTGCCAGCAGTGCACAGGGGAACACTGAAGCTTTCTTT. Amino acid sequence: CASSAQGNTEAFF.

The chain has TRBV19 and TRBJ1-3; no reliable D call. V was trimmed by 7 bases and J by 4 bases, leaving 11 bases between them. Germline values: CDR1 LNHDA, CDR2 SQIVND (reference sequence). This CDR3 has 13 amino acids. The chain's CDR3 is CASTYLRGNTIYF. The DNA for the CDR3 is TGTGCCAGTACCTACCTGAGGGGAAACACCATATATTTT. Full variable domain (remainder filled in from reference TRBV19 and TRBJ1-3): DGGITQSPKYLFRKEGQNVTLSCEQNLNHDAMYWYRQDPGQGLRLIYYSQIVNDFQKGDIAEGYSVSREKKESFPLTVTSAQKNPTAFYLCASTYLRGNTIYFGEGSWLTVV.

This clone occurred once. This same CDR3 is encoded by further DNA sequences in the sample. The V gene is TRBV7-3, the J gene TRBJ1-1; a possible D gene is TRBD1 (6 bases). V gave up 6 bases and J gave up 2 bases, with 10 bases separating them. Germline CDR1 reads SGHTA; CDR2 reads FQGTGA. The CDR3 sequence is 13 residues long. In DNA, the CDR3 is TGTGCCAGCAGTCCGACAGGAAACACTGAAGCTTTCTTT. Amino acid sequence: CASSPTGNTEAFF.

V usage is TRBV19 and J usage is TRBJ1-1; D unclear. Deletions cut 6 bases from V and 4 bases from J, with 6 bases between. The CDR3 has 11 residues. CDR1 and CDR2 (germline): LNHDA, SQIVND (reference sequence). CDR3 sequence: CASSLGTEAFF. CDR3 DNA: TGTGCCAGTAGCTTGGGCACTGAAGCTTTCTTT.

V is TRBV29-1 and J is TRBJ1-2; D may be TRBD1 (6 bases). The ends were cut back, 4 bases at V and 6 bases at J, with 24 bases in the middle. The V gene's germline CDR1 is SQVTM and CDR2 ANQGSEA. The CDR3 length is 16 residues. In DNA form, the CDR3 reads TGCAGCGTTGGGTCGGGGGGCGAGAGAGGCTTCAATGGCTACACCTTC. This encodes CSVGSGGERGFNGYTF.

This clone was detected once. The chain uses TRBV6-5 and TRBJ2-1; D unclear. Trimming left V 5 bases short and J 8 bases short, with 7 bases between. Germline lookup yields CDR1 MNHEY and CDR2 SVGAGI. The CDR3 length is 11 residues. CDR3 amino acids: CASSMAYEQFF. In DNA form, the CDR3 reads TGTGCCAGCAGTATGGCCTATGAGCAGTTCTTC.

In its sample, this clone was seen once. CDR3 DNA sequence: TGTGCCAGTAGTCTCTCAAGGACTAGCGGTCCAAACCGGAAGTTCTTC. Its translation: CASSLSRTSGPNRKFF. The J gene is TRBJ2-1, the V gene TRBV19; 10 nucleotides agree with TRBD2. With V trimmed by 5 bases and J by 14 bases, 18 bases remained unmatched. This CDR3 has 16 residues. CDR1 LNHDA and CDR2 SQIVND come from the germline V gene (reference sequence).

The CDR3 sequence is CASSLASAGYNSPLHF. The CDR3 region has the DNA TGTGCCAGCAGCTTGGCTTCGGCAGGTTATAATTCACCCCTCCACTTT. The chain employs TRBV5-6 and TRBJ1-6; D gene uncertain. This CDR3 has 16 amino acids. V lost 0 bases and J 4 bases, leaving 11 bases between the germline ends. CDR1 is SGHDT, CDR2 YYEEEE, per germline.

V is TRBV6-1 and J is TRBJ2-7; either TRBD1 or TRBD2 may supply D (5 bases each). V lost 4 bases and J 4 bases, leaving 20 bases between the germline ends. The CDR3 consists of 16 residues. Germline values: CDR1 MNHNS, CDR2 SASEGT. CDR3 sequence reads: CASSGQLLPGRYEQYF. CDR3 DNA: TGTGCCAGCAGTGGTCAATTGTTGCCAGGGAGATACGAGCAGTACTTC.

This clone was found a few times. The gene calls are TRBV19 and TRBJ2-2; the D is unclear. Germline loops: CDR1 LNHDA, CDR2 SQIVND (reference sequence). The V and J ends lost 3 bases and 8 bases respectively, with 7 bases between them. This CDR3 is built from 12 residues. CDR3 loop: CASSMLRGELFF. The CDR3 DNA follows: TGTGCCAGTAGTATGTTGAGGGGGGAGCTGTTTTTT. The full variable domain, rest sourced from reference TRBV19 and TRBJ2-2, is DGGITQSPKYLFRKEGQNVTLSCEQNLNHDAMYWYRQDPGQGLRLIYYSQIVNDFQKGDIAEGYSVSREKKESFPLTVTSAQKNPTAFYLCASSMLRGELFFGEGSRLTVL.